The entry below gives a single T cell receptor beta chain sequence along with its context. The antigen is not known. Germline V gene lookup returns CDR1 DFQATT and CDR2 SNEGSKA (reference sequence). CDR3 length equals 14 residues. Trimming shortened V by 6 bases and J by 0 bases, and 14 bases separated the two germline ends. The donors, healthy Caucasians from Russia, were aged 6 to 90. The data derive from a study of blood T cells in healthy people across ages. Study overall: There was about one barcoded beta molecule captured by template switching per two T cells. Study outcomes and limitations: Not knowing donor CMV status may have confounded expanded clonotype changes. Naive CD4+ cells and diversity were both higher in long-lived donors than in aged donors.

With a J-beta primer mix and a sample-barcoded 5' primer, a second PCR ran roughly 6 to 12 cycles. Each CDR3 protein is one row after TCRdb ran MiXCR on the 5' RACE reads. The data contain about 1.8 million distinct CDR3 sequences, roughly 50% of them seen just once; the ten biggest clones take up around 2.1%. The sample was blood. The source of this sequence is a woman between 35 and 50 years old in good health. This sequence joins TRBV20-1 and TRBJ1-1; D remains ambiguous. In nucleotides, the CDR3 is TGCAGTGCCGAGAGAGCTACATTGAACACTGAAGCTTTCTTT. Translated, it gives CSAERATLNTEAFF.